These 3 T cell receptor beta chains were all obtained from the same sample, sequenced in a study of blood T cell repertoires in COVID-19. Clones were sequenced by immunoSEQ multiplex PCR, and TCRdb holds only the in-frame ones, with some missing. Of approximately 35,000 clones listed, around 90% are singletons. Sequencing input: peripheral blood. These receptors originate from a woman in her 70s with active COVID-19.

V and J are TRBV10-3 and TRBJ1-2, with 9 bases aligning to TRBD1. Unmatched junction bases numbered 4, after V lost 6 bases and J lost 8 bases. The CDR3 extends over 12 amino acids. The V gene's germline CDR1 is ENHRY and CDR2 SYGVKD. The CDR3 sequence is CAIRRDRDGYTF. The CDR3 region has the DNA TGTGCCATCAGGCGGGACAGGGACGGCTACACCTTC.

The chain carries TRBV5-4 and TRBJ2-2; D gene ambiguous. This CDR3 comprises 13 residues. V was pared by 0 bases and J by 6 bases, with 6 bases between. Germline lookup yields CDR1 SGHNT and CDR2 YYREEE (reference sequence). CDR3 sequence reads: CASSLAVSGELFF. The DNA for the CDR3 is TGTGCCAGCAGCTTGGCGGTATCCGGGGAGCTGTTTTTT.

The gene calls are TRBV5-4 and TRBJ2-7, with 8 nucleotides matching TRBD2. V lost 4 bases and J lost 1; bases outside the gene matches: 4. Germline V gene lookup returns CDR1 SGHNT and CDR2 YYREEE (reference sequence). The CDR3 totals 14 residues. The CDR3 nucleotides are TGTGCCAGCAGCCTCGGGGGGGCTTCCTACGAGCAGTACTTC. This codes for CASSLGGASYEQYF.